This T cell receptor beta chain is from a study of cytomegalovirus exposure and HLA in healthy donors. Across the study: Earlier sequencing of approximately 200 million T cells yielded under 120 million unique TCR beta sequences.

The PCR was carried out with 60 Vbeta primers and 13 Jbeta primers. Generated by immunoSEQ multiplex PCR, the TCRdb table keeps only in-frame clones and is missing some. The sample lists 100,000 to 150,000 clones; roughly 82% were seen once. CDR1 SGHNT and CDR2 YYREEE come from the germline V gene (reference sequence). J gave up 1 base and V 3 bases, and 4 bases lay outside the gene matches. The CDR3 is 15 amino acids. The source is a woman in her 40s in good health and CMV-seropositive. The chain recombines TRBV5-4 with TRBJ2-1; 7 nucleotides line up with TRBD2. The sample was PBMCs. CDR3 loop: CASSSQAGSYNEQFF. CDR3 DNA: TGTGCCAGCAGCTCGCAAGCGGGGTCCTACAATGAGCAGTTCTTC.